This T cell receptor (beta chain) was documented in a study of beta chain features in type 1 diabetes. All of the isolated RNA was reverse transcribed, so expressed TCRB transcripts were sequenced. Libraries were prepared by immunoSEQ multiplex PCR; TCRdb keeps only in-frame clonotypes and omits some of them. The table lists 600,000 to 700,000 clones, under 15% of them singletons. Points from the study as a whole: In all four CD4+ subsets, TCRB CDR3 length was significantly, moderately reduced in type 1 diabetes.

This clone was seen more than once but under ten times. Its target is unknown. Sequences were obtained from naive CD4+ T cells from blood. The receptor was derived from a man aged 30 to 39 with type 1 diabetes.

The CDR3 DNA sequence: TGTGCCAGCTCACCACCCAGCCGCTACAATGAGCAGTTCTTC. Translated: CASSPPSRYNEQFF. The V call is TRBV18, the J call TRBJ2-1; unclear D gene. CDR3 length equals 14 residues. V shed 0 bases and J shed 3 bases, with 6 bases lying between them. The germline V gene has CDR1 KGHSH and CDR2 LQKENI.